This TCR beta chain derives from a study of T cell responses to AZD1222 COVID-19 vaccine. Study results and caveats: Donors were largely white British and mainly female; clonal diversity was possibly underestimated.

Produced via immunoSEQ multiplex PCR; TCRdb's table is partial and in-frame only. The sample gives around 150,000 clones, 80% to 95% of which show up once; approximately 3.6% is in the top ten. On this clone itself: Its antigen is undetermined.

V shed 5 bases and J shed 4 bases, with 8 bases lying between them. CDR1 is SEHNR and CDR2 is FQNEAQ in the germline V gene (reference sequence). This CDR3 spans 12 amino acids. This material consisted of peripheral blood, taken 28 days after the second AZD1222 dose. The J gene is TRBJ1-1, the V gene TRBV7-9; D ambiguous. This TCR was sampled from an adult who received the AZD1222 COVID-19 vaccine. The CDR3, as DNA: TGTGCCAGCAGCCCCTCAAGCACTGAAGCTTTCTTT. Translating gives CASSPSSTEAFF.